The 24 T cell receptor beta chains given below trace back to one sample, sequenced in a study of blood T cell repertoires in COVID-19. Assay used: immunoSEQ multiplex PCR; TCRdb lists only in-frame clones, some missing. Found here are about 100,000 clones, about nine tenths of them singletons; the top ten hold over 5%. The specimen was peripheral blood. The receptor set was obtained from a man aged 18 to 29 with COVID-19, enrolled during active disease.

The J gene is TRBJ1-5, the V gene TRBV27; D unclear. The CDR3 runs 13 residues. Trimming took off 5 bases at V and 6 bases at J, with 11 bases between the two ends. Per germline, CDR1 MNHEY and CDR2 SMNVEV (reference sequence). CDR3 coding DNA: TGTGCCAGCAGTGAGTTCGACTCTCAGCCCCAGCATTTT. Residues: CASSEFDSQPQHF.

V usage is TRBV7-2 and J usage is TRBJ2-5; 9 bases agree with TRBD2. CDR1 is SGHTA and CDR2 is FQGNSA in the germline V gene. The CDR3 runs to 16 residues. The ends lost 3 bases at V and 4 bases at J; junction bases unmatched: 9. The CDR3 here is CASSFLAGVLGETQYF. The CDR3 nucleotides read TGTGCCAGCAGCTTCTTAGCGGGAGTGCTAGGAGAGACCCAGTACTTC.

The count of this clone is one. The rearrangement joins TRBV4-3 to TRBJ2-1; D gene uncertain. Trimming took 2 bases from V and 1 from J, leaving 3 bases between them. Germline V gives CDR1 LGHNA, CDR2 YSLEER. The CDR3 consists of 13 residues. CDR3 in amino acids: CASSQYSYNEQFF. CDR3 DNA: TGCGCCAGCAGCCAATATTCCTACAATGAGCAGTTCTTC.

The chain recombines TRBV5-5 with TRBJ2-2, with a possible D match to TRBD1 (6 bases). Deletions cut 2 bases from V and 4 bases from J, with 15 bases between. The V gene's germline CDR1 is SGHKS and CDR2 YYEKEE (reference sequence). This CDR3 comprises 16 residues. The CDR3 region has the DNA TGTGCCAGCAGCTTCATTGGGGGCGCAACCACCGGGGAGCTGTTTTTT. It yields the protein CASSFIGGATTGELFF.

The chain employs TRBV28 and TRBJ1-1; perhaps TRBD1 as D (5 bases). Germline-derived CDR1 and CDR2 are MDHEN and SYDVKM. V lost 4 bases to trimming and J lost 0 bases, with 12 bases between them. CDR3 length: 15 amino acids. CDR3 residues: CASSSLGGLNTEAFF. CDR3 nucleotide sequence: TGTGCCAGCAGTTCCCTCGGGGGTTTGAACACTGAAGCTTTCTTT. The full variable domain, with the rest looked up from reference TRBV28 and TRBJ1-1, is DVKVTQSSRYLVKRTGEKVFLECVQDMDHENMFWYRQDPGLGLRLIYFSYDVKMKEKGDIPEGYSVSREKKERFSLILESASTNQTSMYLCASSSLGGLNTEAFFGQGTRLTVV.

Written as DNA, the CDR3 is TGTGCCAGCAGCCAAGATGTGGGGAGGGAGACCCAGTACTTC. It is translated as CASSQDVGRETQYF. The V and J genes are TRBV3-1 (or the pseudogene TRBV3-2) and TRBJ2-5; TRBD2 might be the D (6 bases). V was cut by 0 bases and J by 5 bases, with 10 bases left in between. Germline values: CDR1 LGHDT, CDR2 YNNKEL (reference sequence). The CDR3 contains 14 residues.

J is TRBJ1-5 and V is TRBV28; 7 positions match TRBD1. The V gene's germline CDR1 is MDHEN and CDR2 SYDVKM. Trimming cost V 5 bases and J 2 bases; bases outside gene matches: 6. The CDR3 runs to 15 residues. CDR3 amino acids: CASSPRGPRNQPQHF. The CDR3 bases are TGTGCCAGCAGTCCAAGGGGGCCCCGCAATCAGCCCCAGCATTTT.

The genes are TRBV3-1 (or the pseudogene TRBV3-2) and TRBJ2-1, with TRBD1 matching 7 bases. Germline assignment: CDR1 LGHDT and CDR2 YNNKEL (reference sequence). V gave up 0 bases and J gave up 7 bases; unmatched junction bases: 6. The CDR3 loop spans 15 amino acids. CDR3 region: CASSQEAAGGNEQFF. CDR3 sequence (DNA): TGTGCCAGCAGCCAAGAAGCGGCAGGGGGTAATGAGCAGTTCTTC.

This chain uses TRBV9 with TRBJ2-3; D gene ambiguous. The germline gives CDR1 SGDLS, CDR2 YYNGEE. This CDR3 is 12 amino acids long. Deletions cut 1 base from V and 4 bases from J, with 4 bases between. The CDR3 sequence is CASSVPSDTQYF. The CDR3 nucleotides are TGTGCCAGCAGCGTACCCTCAGATACGCAGTATTTT.

V gene TRBV28 combines with J gene TRBJ1-5, with a possible D match to TRBD1 (6 bases). The V and J ends lost 4 bases and 0 bases respectively, with 13 bases between them. Germline assignment: CDR1 MDHEN and CDR2 SYDVKM. This CDR3 is 16 amino acids long. The CDR3 is CASSSPRGYSNQPQHF. In DNA form, the CDR3 reads TGTGCCAGCAGTTCCCCCAGGGGTTATAGCAATCAGCCCCAGCATTTT.

The rearrangement links TRBV7-9 to TRBJ2-7; D ambiguous. The V and J ends lost 5 bases and 4 bases respectively, with 9 bases between them. The CDR3 is 12 amino acids. Germline V lookup: CDR1 SEHNR, CDR2 FQNEAQ (reference sequence). The CDR3 loop reads CASSGGPYEQYF. CDR3 nucleotides: TGTGCCAGCAGCGGCGGCCCTTACGAGCAGTACTTC. Using reference TRBV7-9 and TRBJ2-7 for the parts outside the CDR3, the full variable domain is DTGVSQNPRHKITKRGQNVTFRCDPISEHNRLYWYRQTLGQGPEFLTYFQNEAQLEKSRLLSDRFSAERPKGSFSTLEIQRTEQGDSAMYLCASSGGPYEQYFGPGTRLTVT.

The chain links TRBV30 to TRBJ2-7; 8 bases are a match to TRBD2. The germline gives CDR1 GTSNPN, CDR2 SVGIG (reference sequence). This CDR3 spans 15 amino acids. V gave up 2 bases and J gave up 3 bases; unmatched junction bases: 9. CDR3 coding DNA: TGTGCCTGGAGTATAGGACTGAGCGGGAGCTACGAGCAGTACTTC. Protein product: CAWSIGLSGSYEQYF.

The CDR3: CASRQGIGNQPQHF. In nucleotides, the CDR3 is TGCGCCAGCAGACAGGGGATTGGCAATCAGCCCCAGCATTTT. The genes are TRBV10-2 and TRBJ1-5; 7 bases match TRBD1. The CDR3 is 14 residues long. Germline CDR1 is WSHSY and CDR2 is SAAADI. V lost 6 bases and J lost 2; bases outside the gene matches: 4.

The rearrangement joins TRBV7-2 to TRBJ2-7; no definite D call. The V gene's germline CDR1 is SGHTA and CDR2 FQGNSA. The CDR3 totals 13 residues. Deletions cut 3 bases from V and 4 bases from J, with 10 bases between. CDR3 sequence reads: CASSFTFGYEQYF. In DNA form, the CDR3 reads TGTGCCAGCAGCTTTACATTCGGGTACGAGCAGTACTTC.

The chain couples TRBV6-1 to TRBJ1-3, with D perhaps matching TRBD1 (5 bases). Trimming removed 4 bases at V and 0 bases at J, with 16 bases between. This CDR3 contains 17 residues. From germline, CDR1 is MNHNS and CDR2 SASEGT. CDR3 sequence (DNA): TGTGCCAGCAGTGTAATAGGGGTCGAAAGCTCTGGAAACACCATATATTTT. Its translation is CASSVIGVESSGNTIYF.

V and J are TRBV29-1 and TRBJ2-1; 10 bases are shared with TRBD2. The CDR3 is 14 amino acids. The germline V gene encodes CDR1 SQVTM and CDR2 ANQGSEA. Trimming took 4 bases from V and 8 from J; bases not matched to a gene: 8. In nucleotides, the CDR3 is TGCAGCGTTGGAGAGAGCGGGAGGGGGGATGAGCAGTTCTTC. It yields the protein CSVGESGRGDEQFF.

The chain uses TRBV18 and TRBJ2-7, with D maybe TRBD1 (6 bases). The ends were cut back, 4 bases at V and 6 bases at J, with 19 bases in the middle. Per the germline V gene, CDR1 is KGHSH and CDR2 is LQKENI. The CDR3 is 15 amino acids. The CDR3 region has the DNA TGTGCCAGCTCACGTCCCGGGACACCGCCGCGCGAGCAGTACTTC. This translates into CASSRPGTPPREQYF. The complete variable domain, with remaining parts taken from reference TRBV18 and TRBJ2-7, reads NAGVMQNPRHLVRRRGQEARLRCSPMKGHSHVYWYRQLPEEGLKFMVYLQKENIIDESGMPKERFSAEFPKEGPSILRIQQVVRGDSAAYFCASSRPGTPPREQYFGPGTRLTVT.

This clone is a singleton in its sample. V usage is TRBV28 and J usage is TRBJ2-2; D possibly corresponds to TRBD1 (5 bases). Germline values: CDR1 MDHEN, CDR2 SYDVKM. Trimming cost V 6 bases and J 4 bases, with 12 bases left between them. The CDR3 runs 14 residues. The CDR3, as DNA: TGTGCCAGCAGGGGGCAGGGCGGCACCGGGGAGCTGTTTTTT. Protein: CASRGQGGTGELFF.

V and J are TRBV3-1 (or the pseudogene TRBV3-2) and TRBJ1-2; the D gene is possibly TRBD1 (5 bases). The CDR3 runs 14 residues. Looked up from germline, CDR1 is LGHDT and CDR2 is YNNKEL (reference sequence). With 5 bases removed from V and 8 bases from J, the gap between germline ends came to 18 bases. CDR3 in amino acids: CASSAPGQAGGYTF. CDR3 DNA: TGTGCCAGCAGCGCCCCCGGACAAGCGGGGGGCTACACCTTC.

The genes are TRBV24-1 and TRBJ2-7; maybe TRBD2 (7 bases). The V and J ends lost 4 bases and 4 bases respectively, with 22 bases between them. The CDR3 loop spans 17 amino acids. The germline CDR1 and CDR2 sequences are KGHDR and SFDVKD. The CDR3 sequence is CATSEWEGGGNPYEQYF. The CDR3 DNA sequence: TGTGCCACCAGTGAGTGGGAAGGGGGAGGGAACCCGTACGAGCAGTACTTC.

This chain joins TRBV28 and TRBJ2-7; TRBD1 is a possible D gene (6 bases). The germline gives CDR1 MDHEN, CDR2 SYDVKM. The CDR3 spans 14 residues. Trimming pared 5 bases from V and 0 bases from J, leaving 11 bases between. CDR3 nucleotide sequence: TGTGCCAGCAGTATCCGGGACACCTCCTACGAGCAGTACTTC. Protein product: CASSIRDTSYEQYF.

The chain joins TRBV13 to TRBJ2-2, with TRBD1 matching 8 bases. Looked up from germline, CDR1 is PRHDT and CDR2 is FYEKMQ (reference sequence). Trimming at V came to 4 bases and at J to 4 bases, leaving 2 bases not matched to a gene. CDR3 length: 14 amino acids. CDR3 in DNA: TGTGCCAGCAGCTCGGGACAGGCCACCGGGGAGCTGTTTTTT. This encodes CASSSGQATGELFF. The whole variable domain, remainder taken from reference TRBV13 and TRBJ2-2, is AAGVIQSPRHLIKEKRETATLKCYPIPRHDTVYWYQQGPGQDPQFLISFYEKMQSDKGSIPDRFSAQQFSDYHSELNMSSLELGDSALYFCASSSGQATGELFFGEGSRLTVL.

This chain uses TRBV5-1 with TRBJ1-1; D uncertain. The V gene's germline CDR1 is SGHRS and CDR2 YFSETQ. V was pared by 2 bases and J by 0 bases, with 11 bases between. The CDR3 has 15 amino acids. Written as DNA, the CDR3 is TGCGCCAGCAGCTTAGGAGGCGTAATGAACACTGAAGCTTTCTTT. This codes for CASSLGGVMNTEAFF.

The chain joins TRBV9 to TRBJ2-7, with a possible D match to TRBD2 (6 bases). The CDR3 extends over 12 amino acids. V dropped 3 bases and J dropped 6 bases, with 10 bases sitting between them. The V gene's germline CDR1 is SGDLS and CDR2 YYNGEE. The CDR3 bases are TGTGCCAGCAGCGAATTGGGAGGCGAGCAGTACTTC. It is translated as CASSELGGEQYF.